This is a list of T cell receptor beta chains from one sample in a study of response to subunit inactivated influenza vaccine. Via MiXCR, TCRdb re-called the RT-PCR reads, giving one row per CDR3 protein. The table records approximately 680,000 distinct CDR3 sequences, about 15% of them present only once. Sequencing used PBMCs from blood, obtained 12 days after vaccination. Every receptor here comes from a man aged 50 to 60 who received an inactivated influenza vaccine. Each CDR3 is given with its conserved first and last residue. The D gene is left open where the match is weak. Some rows mark clone size as missing; the rest say once, few, many or name a class of expanded clone.

v_call	clone_size	j_call	d_call	cdr3_nt	cdr3_aa
TRBV4-3	few	TRBJ2-2	NA	TGCGCCAGCAGTCAGTGGACAGCGAACACCGGGGAGCTGTTTTTT	CASSQWTANTGELFF
TRBV14	many	TRBJ2-5	NA	TGTGCCAGCAGCGCCTCCGGAGAGACCCAGTACTTC	CASSASGETQYF
TRBV7-7	NA	TRBJ2-5	TRBD1	TGTGCCAGCAGCTTAGTGGGGACAGGGGAGGAGACCCAGTACTTC	CASSLVGTGEETQYF
TRBV7-9	few	TRBJ2-3	TRBD1	TGTGCCAGCAGACCCCCGGGACAGAGCACAGATACGCAGTATTTT	CASRPPGQSTDTQYF
TRBV11-2	NA	TRBJ2-4	TRBD1	TGTGCCAGCAGCTTAGTGACAGGGAAAAACATTCAGTACTTC	CASSLVTGKNIQYF
TRBV20-1	NA	TRBJ2-7	NA	TGCAGTGCTAGAGATTCCCCAGGGTTGCGGGCATCCTACGAGCAGTACTTC	CSARDSPGLRASYEQYF
TRBV20-1	NA	TRBJ2-7	NA	TGCAGTGCTAGGGATCTCCAATCGCGTGGGTCCTACGAGCAGTACTTC	CSARDLQSRGSYEQYF
TRBV5-1	NA	TRBJ2-5	NA	TGCGCCAGCAGCAAGGGAGATGGGCAAGAGACCCAGTACTTC	CASSKGDGQETQYF
TRBV29-1	few	TRBJ2-7	NA	TGCAGCGTCGACGCAGGAAGCTCCTACGAGCAGTACTTC	CSVDAGSSYEQYF
TRBV24-1	NA	TRBJ2-4	TRBD1	TGTGCCACCAGTGACGTCGACAGGGATGGAGCCAAAAACATTCAGTACTTC	CATSDVDRDGAKNIQYF
TRBV7-2	few	TRBJ2-1	NA	TGTGCCAGCAGCTCGAGCGCTATCGAGCAGTTCTTC	CASSSSAIEQFF
TRBV30	NA	TRBJ1-5	NA	TGTGCCTGGAGTATGGGGCAGGGAGGCAATCAGCCCCAGCATTTT	CAWSMGQGGNQPQHF
TRBV7-9	few	TRBJ2-2	NA	TGTGCCAGCAGCACGAACTACTGGGACTTCCTGGCCGGGGAGCTGTTTTTT	CASSTNYWDFLAGELFF
TRBV12-3/TRBV12-4	NA	TRBJ1-2	TRBD1	TGTGCCAGCAGTTTGCGTAGGGGGCGGGGGAAGGGCTACACCTTC	CASSLRRGRGKGYTF
TRBV5-6	few	TRBJ2-1	TRBD2	TGTGCCAGCAGCTTCGGGACTAGCGGACCCCTCTACAATGAGCAGTTCTTC	CASSFGTSGPLYNEQFF
TRBV28	few	TRBJ2-7	TRBD2	TGTGCCAGCAGTTCGGCTAGCGGGGTCTCCTACGAGCAGTACTTC	CASSSASGVSYEQYF
TRBV5-1	NA	TRBJ1-2	TRBD1	TGCGCCAGCAGCGTCGGGACAGGGTTCTATGGCTACACCTTC	CASSVGTGFYGYTF
TRBV3-1	NA	TRBJ2-7	NA	TGTGCCAGCAGCCAAGTTCCGGACAATCCCTACGAGCAGTACTTC	CASSQVPDNPYEQYF
TRBV7-2	few	TRBJ2-7	TRBD1	TGTGCCAGCAGCTTAACGGGACAGGGGGCGCGGGAGCAGTACTTC	CASSLTGQGAREQYF
TRBV28	few	TRBJ2-7	NA	TGTGCCAGCAGTCGGGCGCTAGCGTCGAGCTCCTACGAGCAGTACTTC	CASSRALASSSYEQYF
TRBV10-3	few	TRBJ2-1	TRBD2	TGTGCCATCAGTGAGACTAGCGGCAATGAGCAGTTCTTC	CAISETSGNEQFF
TRBV7-2	NA	TRBJ2-3	TRBD2	TGTGCCAGCAGCTCCTCAGCGGGGGGTAGCACAGATACGCAGTATTTT	CASSSSAGGSTDTQYF
TRBV7-6	NA	TRBJ2-1	TRBD2	TGTGCCAGCAGCCCGGGACTAGCGGGGTTCAACAATGAGCAGTTCTTC	CASSPGLAGFNNEQFF
TRBV6-5	NA	TRBJ2-2	NA	TGTGCCAGCAGTACTCTGGGAGGTGACACCGGGGAGCTGTTTTTT	CASSTLGGDTGELFF